This T cell receptor (beta chain) is from a study of CD8+ T cells in alopecia areata. The overall study: Twice daily, treated patients received 5 to 10 mg of oral tofacitinib. The investigators scored severity in treated patients by the percentage of affected scalp area. Findings and limits, study-wide: Patients showed less clear TCR sequence sharing than mice, possibly partly because of HLA diversity. Tofacitinib significantly decreased scalp clonality and expanded CD8+ clones among top 100.

Sequencing templates came from extracted RNA that was reverse transcribed into cDNA. Clones were read by immunoSEQ multiplex PCR, and TCRdb kept only the in-frame ones, dropping some. The sample includes about 160,000 clones, 65% of them seen just once. This clone was picked up one time. What it recognizes is unknown. Other DNA variants within this sample encode the same CDR3. Treatment indicated: oral pan-JAK inhibitor, 5-10 mg twice daily. CDR3 length: 13 residues. Germline V gene lookup returns CDR1 SNHLY and CDR2 FYNNEI. Trimming removed 6 bases from V and 1 base from J, with 7 bases in between. The specimen was CD4+ T cells sorted from blood, collected at week 4, from a patient treated with tofacitinib. This receptor was identified in a human donor with alopecia areata. The chain links TRBV2 to TRBJ1-5; a possible D gene is TRBD1 (5 bases). The CDR3 loop is CASRGDSNQPQHF. In nucleotides, the CDR3 is TGTGCCAGCAGAGGGGACAGCAATCAGCCCCAGCATTTT.